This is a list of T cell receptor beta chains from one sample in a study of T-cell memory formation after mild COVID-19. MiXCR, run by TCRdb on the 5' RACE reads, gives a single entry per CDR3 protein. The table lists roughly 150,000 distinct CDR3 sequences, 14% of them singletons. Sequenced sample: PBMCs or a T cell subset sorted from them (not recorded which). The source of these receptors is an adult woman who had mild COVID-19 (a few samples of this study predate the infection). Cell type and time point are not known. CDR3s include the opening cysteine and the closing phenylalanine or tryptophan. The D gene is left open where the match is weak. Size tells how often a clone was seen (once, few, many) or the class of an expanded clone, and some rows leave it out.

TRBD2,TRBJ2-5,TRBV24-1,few,CATSDETPGLASWETQYF,TGTGCCACCAGTGATGAAACGCCGGGACTAGCAAGCTGGGAGACCCAGTACTTC
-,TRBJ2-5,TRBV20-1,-,CSARDGGPLETQYF,TGCAGTGCTAGAGATGGGGGCCCTCTCGAGACCCAGTACTTC
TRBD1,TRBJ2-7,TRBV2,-,CASGWTGIYEQYF,TGTGCCAGCGGATGGACAGGGATCTACGAGCAGTACTTC
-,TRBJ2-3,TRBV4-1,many,CASSGGGRDTDTQYF,TGCGCCAGCAGTGGGGGAGGACGGGACACAGATACGCAGTATTTT
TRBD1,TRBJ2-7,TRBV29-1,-,CSVQQGGGYEQYF,TGCAGCGTTCAACAGGGGGGAGGTTACGAGCAGTACTTC
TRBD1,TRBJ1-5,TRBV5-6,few,CASSLWQGASQPQHF,TGTGCCAGCAGCTTGTGGCAGGGGGCGTCACAGCCCCAGCATTTT
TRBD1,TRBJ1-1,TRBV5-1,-,CASSKDRVNTEAFF,TGCGCCAGCAGCAAGGACAGGGTGAACACTGAAGCTTTCTTT
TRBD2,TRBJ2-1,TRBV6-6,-,CASSPWTSGRDSDYNEQFF,TGTGCCAGCAGTCCCTGGACTAGCGGGAGGGACTCGGATTACAATGAGCAGTTCTTC
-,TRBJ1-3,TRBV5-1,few,CASSTPGSGNTIYF,TGCGCCAGCAGCACCCCAGGTTCTGGAAACACCATATATTTT
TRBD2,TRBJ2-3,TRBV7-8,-,CASSPKSGSGGADTQYF,TGTGCCAGCAGCCCAAAAAGCGGGAGTGGCGGTGCAGATACGCAGTATTTT
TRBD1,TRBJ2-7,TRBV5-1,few,CASSQDRFDEQYF,TGCGCCAGCAGCCAGGACAGGTTCGACGAGCAGTACTTC
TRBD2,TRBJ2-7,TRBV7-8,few,CASSSGLAGVEQYF,TGTGCCAGCAGCTCTGGACTAGCGGGAGTCGAGCAGTACTTC
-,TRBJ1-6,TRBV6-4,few,CASSDTESSYNSPLHF,TGTGCCAGCAGTGACACGGAGAGCTCCTATAATTCACCCCTCCACTTT
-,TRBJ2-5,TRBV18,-,CASSPDSPETQYF,TGTGCCAGCTCCCCAGACAGCCCAGAGACCCAGTACTTC
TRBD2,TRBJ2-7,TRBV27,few,CASTGLAGVPYEQYF,TGTGCCAGCACGGGACTAGCGGGAGTTCCTTACGAGCAGTACTTC
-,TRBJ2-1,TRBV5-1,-,CASSLAADRWNEQFF,TGCGCCAGCAGCTTGGCGGCAGACCGGTGGAATGAGCAGTTCTTC
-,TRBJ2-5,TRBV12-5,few,CASGLGSSHQETQYF,TGTGCTAGTGGTTTGGGAAGTAGCCACCAAGAGACCCAGTACTTC
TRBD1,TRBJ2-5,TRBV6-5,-,CASSYLPGQGQETQYF,TGTGCCAGCAGTTACTTACCGGGACAGGGGCAAGAGACCCAGTACTTC